The source of this TCR beta chain is a study of cytomegalovirus exposure and HLA in healthy donors. Study-level points and caveats: The productive fraction for most TCR beta V segments was about 90% or about 30% in an earlier analysis. Researchers catalogued over 150 TCR beta chains as cytomegalovirus-associated.

V was pared by 6 bases and J by 0 bases, with 11 bases between. The CDR3 runs 15 residues. The germline V gene encodes CDR1 SEHNR and CDR2 FQNEAQ (reference sequence). Concerning this clone: Its antigen is not identified.

The PCR used 60 Vbeta and 13 Jbeta primers. Produced via immunoSEQ multiplex PCR; TCRdb's table is partial and in-frame only. The sample lists about 63,000 clones; around 87% were seen once. The clonotype was recovered from a woman in her twenties or thirties in good health and CMV-seropositive. The V and J genes are TRBV7-9 and TRBJ1-4; a weak D match, TRBD1 (6 bases). Specimen: PBMCs. CDR3 bases: TGTGCCAGCAGATACTCAGGGGCAACTAATGAAAAACTGTTTTTT. Protein sequence: CASRYSGATNEKLFF.